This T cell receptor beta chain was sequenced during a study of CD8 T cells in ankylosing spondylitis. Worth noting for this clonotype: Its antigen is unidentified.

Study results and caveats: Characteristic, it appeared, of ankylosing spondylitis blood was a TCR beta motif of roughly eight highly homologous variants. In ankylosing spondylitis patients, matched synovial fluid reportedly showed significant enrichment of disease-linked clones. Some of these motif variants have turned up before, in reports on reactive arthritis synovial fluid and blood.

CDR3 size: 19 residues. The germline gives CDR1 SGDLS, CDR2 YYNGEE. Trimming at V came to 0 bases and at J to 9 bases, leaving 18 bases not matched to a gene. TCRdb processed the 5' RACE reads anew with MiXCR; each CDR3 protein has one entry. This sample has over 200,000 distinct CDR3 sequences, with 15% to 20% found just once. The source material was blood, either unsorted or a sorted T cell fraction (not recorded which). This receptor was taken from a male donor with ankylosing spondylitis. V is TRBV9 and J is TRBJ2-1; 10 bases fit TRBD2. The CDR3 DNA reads TGTGCCAGCAGCGTAGACTCGGCGGCTAGCGGGAGAGGGGCAGGTGAGCAGTTCTTC. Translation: CASSVDSAASGRGAGEQFF.